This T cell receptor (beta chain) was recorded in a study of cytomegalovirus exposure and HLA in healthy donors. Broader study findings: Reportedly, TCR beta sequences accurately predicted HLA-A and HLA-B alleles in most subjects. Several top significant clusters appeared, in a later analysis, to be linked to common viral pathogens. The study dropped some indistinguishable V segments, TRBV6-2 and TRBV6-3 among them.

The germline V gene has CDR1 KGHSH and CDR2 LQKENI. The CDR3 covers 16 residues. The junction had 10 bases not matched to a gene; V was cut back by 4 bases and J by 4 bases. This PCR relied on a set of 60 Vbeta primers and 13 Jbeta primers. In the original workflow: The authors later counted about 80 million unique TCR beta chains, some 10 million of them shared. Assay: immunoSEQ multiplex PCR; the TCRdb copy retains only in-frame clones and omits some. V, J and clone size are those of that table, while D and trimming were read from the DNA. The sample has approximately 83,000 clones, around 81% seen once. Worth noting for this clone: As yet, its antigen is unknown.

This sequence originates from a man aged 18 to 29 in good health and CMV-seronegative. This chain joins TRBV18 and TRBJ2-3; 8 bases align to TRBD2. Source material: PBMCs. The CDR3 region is CASSLTGLAGADTQYF. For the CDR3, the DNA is TGTGCCAGCTCACTGACCGGACTAGCCGGGGCAGATACGCAGTATTTT. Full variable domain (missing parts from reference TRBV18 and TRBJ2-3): NAGVMQNPRHLVRRRGQEARLRCSPMKGHSHVYWYRQLPEEGLKFMVYLQKENIIDESGMPKERFSAEFPKEGPSILRIQQVVRGDSAAYFCASSLTGLAGADTQYFGPGTRLTVL.